This TCR beta chain was obtained from a study of cytomegalovirus exposure and HLA in healthy donors. Study conclusions and caveats: Productive status was seen about 90% or about 30% of the time for most TCR beta V segments in an earlier analysis. The authors later linked a missense DCLRE1C variant to TCR beta V- and J-gene trimming. Presence/absence results assume similar sequencing depth per donor, which may not hold.

The study ran its PCR with 60 Vbeta and 13 Jbeta primers. Sequenced by immunoSEQ multiplex PCR; TCRdb stores in-frame clones only, minus some. The top ten clones hold over 3.5% of a sample with some 120,000 clones, around four fifths of them seen once. Each donor was healthy, and each was a bone marrow donor. The CDR3 totals 17 residues. The V gene's germline CDR1 is SGHTA and CDR2 FQGNSA. J gave up 5 bases and V 1 base, and 8 bases lay outside the gene matches. In regard to this clone: The target antigen is unknown.

The receptor's source is a woman aged 40 to 50 in good health and CMV-seronegative. The sample consisted of PBMCs. This rearrangement joins TRBV7-2 to TRBJ1-1; 12 nucleotides align to TRBD1. Here the CDR3 reads CASSLVGTGGAGTEAFF. The CDR3, as DNA: TGTGCCAGCAGCTTAGTTGGGACAGGGGGCGCGGGGACTGAAGCTTTCTTT.